The subject of this entry is one TCR beta chain. There is no known antigen for this receptor. No qualities accompany the bases; no much larger clone lies one base away. Repertoires were sampled multiple times during chemoradiotherapy, which allowed clonal expansion in the tumor microenvironment to be followed. The entry originates in a study of chemoradiotherapy in HPV16-positive cancers (dated 2022 in TCRdb). Study-level background: Candidate HPV-specific T-cell clones and common TCR motifs were defined through functional T-cell assays on cells from a couple of HPV16-positive patients. The study asked whether T-cell immunity to the HPV oncoproteins E6 and E7 changes during chemoradiotherapy and whether this immunity affects survival. Next, the candidate HPV-specific TCRs and motifs were followed in TCR repertoires from fewer than 100 patients with HPV-related cancers.

The CDR3 goes from the cysteine to the phenylalanine over 15 residues. Of the read, only the CDR3 DNA is kept; its 45 bases are in frame from base 1. Based on the germline V gene (reference sequence), the CDR1 and CDR2 sequences are SEHNR and FQNEAQ. Ends trimmed: V by 10 bases, J by 2 bases; bases unmatched to a gene: 11. The method was the immunoSEQ multiplex PCR assay. Not all clones reach the TCRdb copy of this immuneACCESS table, which keeps in-frame sequences only. Checked studies attribute under half of the gap to unresolved V genes and leave the rest unexplained. In this sample the table shows around 3,500 clones, roughly 90% of which occur a single time. The top ten hold about 5.4% of the sample. Here is what the overall study found, with its caveats: The functional definition of HPV-specific T cells was derived from only a couple of HPV16-positive patients, and the survival association was reported for HPV16-positive patients. Expansion of candidate HPV-specific clones and E7-related TCR motifs was observed in the tumor microenvironment during treatment, whereas no such expansion was observed for non-HPV-specific T cells. Among HPV16-positive patients, expansion of HPV-responsive T cells during chemoradiotherapy was associated with better recurrence-free survival.

The source is a human donor with HPV-associated anogenital cancer. This sequence uses TRBV7-9 and TRBJ1-1, and TRBD1 aligns with 9 junction nucleotides. The sequencing used tumor tissue, collected from a patient who underwent chemoradiotherapy. The nucleotide sequence reads TGTGCCACCAGAACCCGGGACAGGGTCAACACTGAAGCTTTCTTT. Its coded protein is CATRTRDRVNTEAFF.